A single sample is the source of the 12 T cell receptor beta chains below, sequenced in a study of regulatory T cells in long-lasting Graves disease. Library construction for TCR beta used iRepertoire HTBI primers and Arm-PCR of CDR3 regions. One entry per CDR3 protein, called by TCRdb with MiXCR from the multiplex PCR reads. This sample yields 350,000 to 500,000 distinct CDR3 sequences, of which 14% are seen a single time; under 20% belongs to the top ten. Indicated time point: newly diagnosed GD, antithyroid drugs for less than 3 months. The TCR library was prepared using RNA isolated from PBMCs. These data were likewise used in another study, on T cells in Graves' hyperthyroidism and ophthalmopathy.

Here the sequenced sample was peripheral blood mononuclear cells (PBMCs), taken at new diagnosis, from a patient treated with antithyroid drugs. The receptor set was obtained from a woman aged 45 to 65 with Graves disease.

The sample holds many counts of this clonotype. The V gene is TRBV24-1, the J gene TRBJ1-4, with D tentatively TRBD1 (6 bases). The CDR3 contains 14 residues. Trimming removed 4 bases at V and 5 bases at J, with 10 bases between. Germline V gene data show CDR1 as KGHDR and CDR2 as SFDVKD. This chain's CDR3 is CATSESGENEKLFF. CDR3 DNA sequence: TGTGCCACCAGTGAGTCAGGGGAGAATGAAAAACTGTTTTTT.

This chain links TRBV10-3 with TRBJ2-1; D is uncertain. The CDR3 runs to 15 residues. Germline assignment: CDR1 ENHRY and CDR2 SYGVKD. V was cut by 7 bases and J by 7 bases, with 20 bases left in between. CDR3 in DNA: TGTGCCATCAAGTCTAGTCAACTCATGGGGAATGAGCAGTTCTTC. Translation gives CAIKSSQLMGNEQFF.

This clonotype was seen a few times. A much larger clone is a single base away; this may be a read error. The CDR3 DNA reads as TGTGCCAGCAGCCCGGTGTTGGGGATTTGCCAAGAGACCCAGTACTTC. This codes for CASSPVLGICQETQYF. J is TRBJ2-5 and V is TRBV12-3 or TRBV12-4; no clear D. This CDR3 contains 16 residues. Trimming pared 6 bases from V and 1 base from J, leaving 18 bases between.

V and J are TRBV19 and TRBJ1-5; weak D call: TRBD1 (6 bases). This CDR3 has 18 amino acids. V was clipped by 0 bases and J by 0 bases, with 15 bases between them. In germline, CDR1 is LNHDA, CDR2 SQIVND (reference sequence). For the CDR3, the DNA is TGTGCCAGTAGTATAGAGAGAGGGACAAGAAATAGCAATCAGCCCCAGCATTTT. Protein sequence: CASSIERGTRNSNQPQHF.

The chain employs TRBV7-8 and TRBJ1-6; D not certain. The CDR3 length is 16 residues. Trimming removed 3 bases from V and 7 bases from J, with 16 bases in between. Germline-derived CDR1 and CDR2 are SGHVS and FQNEAQ. The CDR3 is CASSFRSAFQNSPLHF. CDR3 sequence (DNA): TGTGCCAGCAGCTTTCGCTCCGCGTTTCAAAATTCACCCCTCCACTTT. Full variable domain (remainder filled in from reference TRBV7-8 and TRBJ1-6): GAGVSQSPRYKVAKRGQDVALRCDPISGHVSLFWYQQALGQGPEFLTYFQNEAQLDKSGLPSDRFFAERPEGSVSTLKIQRTQQEDSAVYLCASSFRSAFQNSPLHFGNGTRLTVT.

About this clonotype itself: A much larger clone differs by one base, so this may be a read error. It is likely a read error, because the conserved phenylalanine at the end of the CDR3 is missing. The chain recombines TRBV11-3 with TRBJ2-5; no firm D call. The CDR3 spans 13 residues. Trimming took off 5 bases at V and 5 bases at J, with 12 bases between the two ends. CDR1 and CDR2 (germline): SGHNT, YENEEA. The CDR3 nucleotides are TGTGCCAGCAGCCAAACCCTGATGGAGACCCAGTACTTG. This translates into CASSQTLMETQYL.

This clonotype has ten or more counts. The genes are TRBV5-1 and TRBJ2-4; D is ambiguous. V lost 4 bases and J lost 0, with 11 bases in between. The CDR3 runs 15 residues. Germline loops: CDR1 SGHRS, CDR2 YFSETQ. The CDR3 DNA reads TGCGCCAGCAGCGTCGGACCGGGAGCCAAAAACATTCAGTACTTC. This gives the protein CASSVGPGAKNIQYF.

This clonotype was detected ten times or more. The V gene is TRBV12-3 or TRBV12-4, the J gene TRBJ1-1; D is undetermined. Trimming stripped 6 bases from V and 1 base from J, with 12 bases between. This CDR3 region has 14 residues. This CDR3 reads CASSPGRPNTEAFF. The CDR3 coding sequence is TGTGCCAGCAGCCCGGGCAGGCCGAACACTGAAGCTTTCTTT.

The chain combines TRBV20-1 with TRBJ2-5; D not resolved. The germline gives CDR1 DFQATT, CDR2 SNEGSKA (reference sequence). The CDR3 runs 13 residues. With 3 bases removed from V and 5 bases from J, the gap between germline ends came to 13 bases. The CDR3 nucleotides read TGCAGTGCTAGGGATCGGGTGCGGGAGACCCAGTACTTC. Translated: CSARDRVRETQYF.

A few counts support this clonotype. At one end, the junction sequence differs from germline, possibly due to a read error. J is TRBJ2-2 and V is TRBV14, with D possibly being TRBD1 or TRBD2 (5 bases each). The CDR3 consists of 16 residues. CDR1 SGHDN and CDR2 FVKESK come from the germline V gene. In DNA, the CDR3 is TGTGCCAGCGGCCAAGATTGGGGACCAAACACCGGGGAGCTGTTTTTT. Protein product: CASGQDWGPNTGELFF.

This clonotype showed up many times. The V call is TRBV2, the J call TRBJ2-3, with TRBD2 identical over 7 bases. The CDR3 is 13 residues long. From germline, CDR1 is SNHLY and CDR2 FYNNEI. After removal of 7 bases from V and 6 bases from J, the junction contained 7 bases not matched to a gene. The CDR3 DNA reads TGTGCCAGCAAGCAGGGAGGGTCCGATACGCAGTATTTT. Its protein product is CASKQGGSDTQYF.

This sequence joins TRBV7-9 and TRBJ2-3; 12 positions agree with TRBD2. After removal of 4 bases from V and 2 bases from J, the junction contained 4 bases not matched to a gene. CDR3 length equals 16 residues. Per germline, CDR1 SEHNR and CDR2 FQNEAQ (reference sequence). The CDR3 DNA sequence: TGTGCCAGCAGCTCAACTAGCGGGAGGTACACAGATACGCAGTATTTT. This encodes CASSSTSGRYTDTQYF.